These T cell receptor beta chains were read from a single sample in a study of cytomegalovirus exposure and HLA in healthy donors. The protocol was immunoSEQ multiplex PCR, while the TCRdb copy is restricted to in-frame clones and leaves out a portion. Among roughly 160,000 clones listed, nearly 80% were seen once. What was sequenced was PBMCs. These receptors were obtained from a man aged 50 to 59 in good health and CMV-seropositive. Each CDR3 is given with its conserved first and last residue. The D gene is left open where the match is weak.

CDR3 protein: CASSWTGGDLSNQPQHF
V gene: TRBV28
D gene: TRBD1

CDR3 protein: CASSLQDRLGNTIYF
V gene: TRBV5-6
D gene: -

CDR3 protein: CASSYRTGLNNEQFF
V gene: TRBV7-8
D gene: TRBD1

CDR3 protein: CASSEATQARGNQPQHF
V gene: TRBV2
D gene: -

CDR3 protein: CAWSQVNTEAFF
V gene: TRBV30
D gene: -

CDR3 protein: CASSQRQGYSYNSPLHF
V gene: TRBV4-2
D gene: TRBD1

CDR3 protein: CASSPPPFQETQYF
V gene: TRBV18
D gene: -

CDR3 protein: CASSSQGGGANEQFF
V gene: TRBV5-1
D gene: TRBD2

CDR3 protein: CASRPQGEGNTIYF
V gene: TRBV6-5
D gene: TRBD1

CDR3 protein: CASSETSGGGGTQYF
V gene: TRBV2
D gene: -

CDR3 protein: CASSRGTTTQETQYF
V gene: TRBV4-1
D gene: TRBD2

CDR3 protein: CASSRLGPAEQYF
V gene: TRBV7-2
D gene: -

CDR3 protein: CASSPDRVGGNTIYF
V gene: TRBV5-4
D gene: TRBD1

CDR3 protein: CSVLGGLAVFFLNEQFF
V gene: TRBV29-1
D gene: -

CDR3 protein: CASSYGSSGNTIYF
V gene: TRBV6-5
D gene: -

CDR3 protein: CASSQGGTGRGYTF
V gene: TRBV4-2
D gene: -

CDR3 protein: CSVSRENTEAFF
V gene: TRBV29-1
D gene: -

CDR3 protein: CATQRETIDTQYF
V gene: TRBV2
D gene: TRBD2

CDR3 protein: CASSTLNTGELFF
V gene: TRBV5-1
D gene: -

CDR3 protein: CASSFNPGTGGVRGTEAFF
V gene: TRBV7-2
D gene: TRBD1

CDR3 protein: CASSFGGAGDIYGYTF
V gene: TRBV27
D gene: -